One and the same sample provided the 21 T cell receptor beta chains below, sequenced in a study of blood T cell repertoires in COVID-19 (dated by TCRdb to 2018 to 2020). The library was generated by the immunoSEQ multiplex PCR assay. TCRdb's version of the immuneACCESS table is confined to in-frame rearrangements and falls short of the full clone set. An unresolved V gene accounts for under half of the shortfall where checked; the remainder is of unknown origin. This sample has over 130,000 clones in its table, and 85% to 90% of those were observed once. 9.5% to 12% of the sample is in the top ten clones. The sample comprised peripheral blood. Receptors were obtained from a woman at least 80 years old with acute or convalescent COVID-19.

V gene TRBV5-1 combines with J gene TRBJ2-5; 8 bases agree with TRBD1. Germline CDR1 SGHRS, CDR2 YFSETQ. The CDR3 runs to 15 residues. Trimming took 6 bases from V and 1 from J; bases not matched to a gene: 8. The chain's CDR3 is CASTPGGGPQETQYF. In DNA form, the CDR3 reads TGCGCCAGCACACCAGGGGGCGGCCCCCAAGAGACCCAGTACTTC.

The genes are TRBV5-4 and TRBJ1-1; TRBD1 might be the D (5 bases). V dropped 0 bases and J dropped 1 base, with 10 bases sitting between them. CDR3 size: 15 residues. The germline CDR1 and CDR2 sequences are SGHNT and YYREEE (reference sequence). Here the CDR3 reads CASSLVGEGNTEAFF. Here the CDR3 DNA reads TGTGCCAGCAGCTTGGTAGGGGAGGGGAACACTGAAGCTTTCTTT.

V gene TRBV6-6 combines with J gene TRBJ1-2; 9 nucleotides align to TRBD1. Germline CDR1 MNHNY, CDR2 SVGAGI (reference sequence). The CDR3 spans 16 residues. The trim removed 0 bases at V and 6 bases at J, leaving 8 bases unmatched. The CDR3 loop reads CASSYSTGQGLDGYTF. CDR3 DNA: TGTGCCAGCAGTTACTCGACCGGACAGGGGTTGGATGGCTACACCTTC.

The chain employs TRBV10-2 and TRBJ1-2; 9 nucleotides line up with TRBD1. Unmatched junction bases numbered 11, after V lost 7 bases and J lost 8 bases. Germline V CDR1 and CDR2: WSHSY, SAAADI. This CDR3 spans 14 amino acids. The CDR3 sequence: CASTKLPGQGGYTF. The CDR3, as DNA: TGCGCCAGCACGAAGCTCCCGGGACAGGGAGGCTACACCTTC.

The chain has TRBV11-2 and TRBJ1-2, with D hard to call. V was cut by 5 bases and J by 4 bases, with 14 bases left in between. Germline assignment: CDR1 SGHAT and CDR2 FQNNGV. This CDR3 is 14 amino acids long. The CDR3 coding sequence is TGTGCCAGCAGCCTCCTGGCGCGGGGCTATGGCTACACCTTC. It is translated as CASSLLARGYGYTF.

The chain is built from TRBV3-1 (or the pseudogene TRBV3-2) and TRBJ1-2, with D possibly TRBD1 on 6 matching bases. Per germline, CDR1 LGHDT and CDR2 YNNKEL (reference sequence). This CDR3 is built from 16 residues. With 2 bases removed from V and 2 bases from J, the gap between germline ends came to 15 bases. CDR3 DNA: TGTGCCAGCAGCCAAAACGTTGGACAGTTGAACTATGGCTACACCTTC. The encoded protein is CASSQNVGQLNYGYTF.

This chain links TRBV6-5 with TRBJ1-2, with TRBD1 identical over 7 bases. With V trimmed by 0 bases and J by 3 bases, 4 bases remained unmatched. CDR3 size: 15 residues. Germline V CDR1 and CDR2: MNHEY, SVGAGI. CDR3 sequence: CASSYSGGTDYGYTF. In nucleotides, the CDR3 is TGTGCCAGCAGTTACTCTGGGGGGACAGACTATGGCTACACCTTC.

For the CDR3, the DNA is TGCAGTAATTGGGTGGGAGGCACCGGGGAGCTGTTTTTT. Protein product: CSNWVGGTGELFF. The V gene is TRBV29-1, the J gene TRBJ2-2, with D possibly matching TRBD2 (6 bases). Germline CDR1 reads SQVTM; CDR2 reads ANQGSEA. The length of the CDR3 is 13 residues.

This chain uses TRBV5-1 with TRBJ2-3; TRBD2 aligns across 14 bases. The germline V gene has CDR1 SGHRS and CDR2 YFSETQ. The junction had 16 bases not matched to a gene; V was cut back by 4 bases and J by 6 bases. This CDR3 is built from 19 residues. In DNA, the CDR3 is TGCGCCAGCAGCATCGGACTAGCGGGGGGAGATCCCTTTGGGGATACGCAGTATTTT. Translated, it gives CASSIGLAGGDPFGDTQYF. The variable domain in full, with the rest retrieved from reference TRBV5-1 and TRBJ2-3, is KAGVTQTPRYLIKTRGQQVTLSCSPISGHRSVSWYQQTPGQGLQFLFEYFSETQRNKGNFPGRFSGRQFSNSRSEMNVSTLELGDSALYLCASSIGLAGGDPFGDTQYFGPGTRLTVL.

In regard to this clone: The same CDR3 also results from other DNA sequences found in this sample. The gene calls are TRBV11-2 and TRBJ1-2; 7 nucleotides agree with TRBD1. Germline V CDR1 and CDR2: SGHAT, FQNNGV. V lost 6 bases, J lost 2 bases, and 3 bases stayed unmatched. The CDR3 extends over 13 amino acids. The CDR3 nucleotides are TGTGCCAGCAGTCCGGGACAGAACTATGGCTACACCTTC. Its translation: CASSPGQNYGYTF. Looking up the rest from reference TRBV11-2 and TRBJ1-2 gives the full variable domain: EAGVAQSPRYKIIEKRQSVAFWCNPISGHATLYWYQQILGQGPKLLIQFQNNGVVDDSQLPKDRFSAERLKGVDSTLKIQPAKLEDSAVYLCASSPGQNYGYTFGSGTRLTVV.

The V call is TRBV7-2, the J call TRBJ1-2; 7 bases map to TRBD1. The CDR3 has 13 residues. The V gene's germline CDR1 is SGHTA and CDR2 FQGNSA. The V gene end was trimmed by 2 bases and the J gene end by 7 bases; junction bases not matched to a gene: 4. CDR3 region: CASSLRQGGGYTF. The CDR3 nucleotides read TGTGCCAGCAGCTTACGCCAGGGGGGTGGCTACACCTTC.

The V gene is TRBV5-1, the J gene TRBJ2-7; 9 bases align to TRBD1. The germline CDR1 and CDR2 sequences are SGHRS and YFSETQ. The trim removed 2 bases at V and 2 bases at J, leaving 8 bases unmatched. The CDR3 length is 16 residues. CDR3 in DNA: TGCGCCAGCAGCTTAGCTCCGGGACAGGGCACCTACGAGCAGTACTTC. Its translation is CASSLAPGQGTYEQYF.

This chain connects TRBV6-5 to TRBJ1-3; no clear D. The germline CDR1 and CDR2 sequences are MNHEY and SVGAGI. V lost 6 bases to trimming and J lost 0 bases, with 12 bases between them. The CDR3 covers 15 residues. The CDR3: CASSRATSSGNTIYF. Here the CDR3 DNA reads TGTGCCAGCAGCCGTGCAACCAGCTCTGGAAACACCATATATTTT.

The chain uses TRBV6-6 and TRBJ1-3; possibly TRBD1 for D (6 bases). Germline V lookup: CDR1 MNHNY, CDR2 SVGAGI (reference sequence). The CDR3 consists of 13 residues. Trimming left V 8 bases short and J 3 bases short, with 11 bases between. As DNA, the CDR3 is TGTGCCAGCGACCAGGGGCATGGAAACACCATATATTTT. Its translation: CASDQGHGNTIYF.

The chain is built from TRBV19 and TRBJ1-5; D remains ambiguous. Germline CDR1 reads LNHDA; CDR2 reads SQIVND (reference sequence). V was trimmed by 10 bases and J by 0 bases, leaving 16 bases between them. CDR3 length: 15 residues. The CDR3 sequence: CANRSMRDSNQPQHF. In nucleotides, the CDR3 is TGTGCCAACCGAAGTATGCGGGATAGCAATCAGCCCCAGCATTTT.

A single count supports this clone. The rearrangement uses TRBV6-2 or TRBV6-3 and TRBJ2-1; tentatively, D is TRBD1 (6 bases). Germline-derived CDR1 and CDR2 are MNHEY and SVGEGT. V lost 0 bases and J lost 5, with 14 bases in between. CDR3 length: 16 amino acids. In DNA form, the CDR3 reads TGTGCCAGCAGTTACTCGACGGTACAGGGCAACAATGAGCAGTTCTTC. This encodes CASSYSTVQGNNEQFF.

The V call is TRBV6-5, the J call TRBJ1-1; D possibly corresponds to TRBD1 (5 bases). Germline lookup yields CDR1 MNHEY and CDR2 SVGAGI. This CDR3 has 14 amino acids. Trimming removed 6 bases at V and 1 base at J, with 12 bases between. CDR3 coding DNA: TGTGCCAGCAGCCGGAATACAGGGAACACTGAAGCTTTCTTT. Protein: CASSRNTGNTEAFF.

This chain links TRBV2 with TRBJ2-3, with a weak D call TRBD1 (7 bases). CDR1 is SNHLY and CDR2 is FYNNEI in the germline V gene. The CDR3 has 14 amino acids. Between the trimmed V and J ends, which lost 7 bases and 2 bases, there was a span of 13 bases. CDR3 amino acids: CASKGAGFTDTQYF. CDR3 DNA: TGTGCCAGCAAGGGGGCGGGGTTCACAGATACGCAGTATTTT.

The gene calls are TRBV2 and TRBJ1-2; D possibly corresponds to TRBD1 (5 bases). Germline lookup yields CDR1 SNHLY and CDR2 FYNNEI. The CDR3 length is 14 residues. The V end lost 4 bases, the J end lost 6 bases, and 15 bases lay between the germline ends. The CDR3 spells CASSVRWQGDGYTF. In DNA, the CDR3 is TGTGCCAGCAGTGTTCGGTGGCAGGGTGATGGCTACACCTTC. Combining the CDR3 with reference TRBV2 and TRBJ1-2 gives the whole variable domain EPEVTQTPSHQVTQMGQEVILRCVPISNHLYFYWYRQILGQKVEFLVSFYNNEISEKSEIFDDQFSVERPDGSNFTLKIRSTKLEDSAMYFCASSVRWQGDGYTFGSGTRLTVV.

The rearrangement joins TRBV4-1 to TRBJ1-4, with D possibly matching TRBD1 (6 bases). The CDR3 covers 15 residues. V dropped 1 base and J dropped 8 bases, with 14 bases sitting between them. CDR1 MGHRA and CDR2 YSYEKL come from the germline V gene. The DNA for the CDR3 is TGCGCCAGCAGCCAAGGACAGGCCCTCGAAGAAAAACTGTTTTTT. Translation gives CASSQGQALEEKLFF.

The CDR3 loop reads CASSSDRGFNTGELFF. The CDR3 DNA sequence: TGCGCCAGCAGCTCGGACAGGGGCTTTAACACCGGGGAGCTGTTTTTT. This chain joins TRBV5-1 and TRBJ2-2; 9 bases are a match to TRBD1. CDR3 length: 16 residues. V lost 3 bases to trimming and J lost 2 bases; unmatched junction nucleotides: 5. The germline V gene encodes CDR1 SGHRS and CDR2 YFSETQ.